Presented here are 27 T cell receptor beta chains from one specimen sequenced in a study of shared clonotypes between healthy human individuals. Libraries were prepared by immunoSEQ multiplex PCR; TCRdb keeps only in-frame clonotypes and omits some of them. The table includes roughly 850,000 clones, approximately 97% detected once. Naivety among CD8 cells was defined by CD45RO negativity and positive CCR7 selection, thereby excluding terminally differentiated effector memory CD45RA+ cells. The sequenced sample was naive CD8+ T cells sorted from blood. The receptors here all came from a man aged 30-40 years in good health.

The chain carries TRBV6-5 and TRBJ2-7; 9 positions agree with TRBD2. The CDR3 runs to 15 residues. Trimming cost V 6 bases and J 2 bases; bases outside gene matches: 8. The germline CDR1 and CDR2 sequences are MNHEY and SVGAGI. CDR3 region: CASSLGAGGPYEQYF. In nucleotides, the CDR3 is TGTGCCAGCAGCCTGGGAGCGGGAGGACCCTACGAGCAGTACTTC.

This clone showed up just once. V gene TRBV28 combines with J gene TRBJ2-2; TRBD2 agrees at 10 bases. This CDR3 is 16 amino acids long. Looked up from germline, CDR1 is MDHEN and CDR2 is SYDVKM. Trimming took 5 bases from V and 4 from J; bases not matched to a gene: 7. DNA of the CDR3: TGTGCCAGCAGTGTATTAGCGGGAGGTACCACCGGGGAGCTGTTTTTT. Its translation: CASSVLAGGTTGELFF.

The rearrangement uses TRBV29-1 and TRBJ2-3, with unresolved D. Germline CDR1 reads SQVTM; CDR2 reads ANQGSEA. This CDR3 is built from 17 residues. V lost 0 bases, J lost 0 bases, and 16 bases lay in between. The CDR3 sequence: CSVEDRTDTKSTDTQYF. The CDR3 coding sequence is TGCAGCGTTGAAGATCGCACAGACACAAAAAGCACAGATACGCAGTATTTT.

In nucleotides, the CDR3 is TGCGCCAGCAGCCCCGGACTAGCGAGTATCACAGATACGCAGTATTTT. It yields the protein CASSPGLASITDTQYF. The chain employs TRBV5-1 and TRBJ2-3; 9 positions agree with TRBD2. The CDR3 totals 16 residues. The V and J ends lost 4 bases and 2 bases, in that order; junction bases with no gene match: 8. The germline V gene encodes CDR1 SGHRS and CDR2 YFSETQ.

This clone came up once. At one end, the junction sequence differs from germline, possibly due to a read error. The V gene is TRBV6-6, the J gene TRBJ1-1; D not certain. The CDR3 consists of 14 residues. The germline gives CDR1 MNHNY, CDR2 SVGAGI (reference sequence). The CDR3 bases are TGTGCCAGCAGTTACGGAACAGCGAACTCTGAAGCTTTCTTT. Translation: CASSYGTANSEAFF.

The J gene is TRBJ2-5, the V gene TRBV29-1, with 7 bases that match TRBD1. Germline loops: CDR1 SQVTM, CDR2 ANQGSEA. The trim removed 6 bases at V and 1 base at J, leaving 11 bases unmatched. The CDR3 length is 15 residues. CDR3 protein: CSVAGTADIQETQYF. CDR3 nucleotide sequence: TGCAGCGTGGCAGGGACAGCGGACATCCAAGAGACCCAGTACTTC.

The J gene is TRBJ2-5, the V gene TRBV25-1, with a weak D call TRBD1 (6 bases). Germline CDR1 is MGHDK and CDR2 is SYGVNS. The CDR3 runs 16 residues. V was trimmed by 3 bases and J by 5 bases, leaving 19 bases between them. The CDR3 here is CASSEPQGNYDETQYF. Here the CDR3 DNA reads TGTGCCAGCAGTGAGCCCCAGGGGAATTATGACGAGACCCAGTACTTC.

V and J are TRBV14 and TRBJ2-2, with 7 bases matching TRBD1. The germline V gene has CDR1 SGHDN and CDR2 FVKESK. The CDR3 consists of 17 residues. Trimming took 3 bases from V and 11 from J; bases not matched to a gene: 18. CDR3 sequence: CASSHNRVRDRGDELFF. The CDR3 DNA reads as TGTGCCAGCAGCCACAATAGGGTCCGGGACAGAGGGGATGAGCTGTTTTTT.

This chain uses TRBV15 with TRBJ1-1; perhaps TRBD1 as D (5 bases). The V and J ends lost 1 base and 6 bases respectively, with 12 bases between them. The CDR3 extends over 14 amino acids. Germline loops: CDR1 LNHNV, CDR2 YYDKDF (reference sequence). The CDR3 spells CATSRVGERPEAFF. In DNA form, the CDR3 reads TGTGCCACCAGCAGAGTAGGGGAACGCCCTGAAGCTTTCTTT.

On this clone itself: In the same sample, other DNA sequences code for this CDR3. This chain links TRBV6-5 with TRBJ1-5, with D unclear. CDR1 and CDR2 from the germline V gene are MNHEY and SVGAGI. The CDR3 covers 15 residues. With 4 bases removed from V and 0 bases from J, the gap between germline ends came to 10 bases. The CDR3 spells CASSLRTDSNQPQHF. The CDR3 DNA is TGTGCCAGCAGTTTGAGAACGGATAGCAATCAGCCCCAGCATTTT.

The chain links TRBV7-8 to TRBJ2-5, with no clear D. The germline V gene has CDR1 SGHVS and CDR2 FQNEAQ. The CDR3 totals 15 residues. Between the trimmed V and J ends, which lost 1 base and 2 bases, there was a span of 11 bases. CDR3 nucleotide sequence: TGTGCCAGCAGCTTAGAGTCTGGGCGTCAAGAGACCCAGTACTTC. It yields the protein CASSLESGRQETQYF.

The rearrangement uses TRBV11-2 and TRBJ2-7; possibly TRBD1 or TRBD2 for D (6 bases each). CDR1 and CDR2 from the germline V gene are SGHAT and FQNNGV. V dropped 2 bases and J dropped 3 bases, with 17 bases sitting between them. The CDR3 runs 16 residues. CDR3 sequence reads: CASSLITEEGVYEQYF. The CDR3 nucleotides are TGTGCCAGCAGCTTAATAACGGAGGAGGGGGTCTACGAGCAGTACTTC.

The chain links TRBV7-9 to TRBJ1-2; unclear D gene. The CDR3 loop spans 13 amino acids. Trimming removed 5 bases from V and 1 base from J, with 8 bases in between. Germline CDR1 reads SEHNR; CDR2 reads FQNEAQ (reference sequence). This CDR3 is CASSRTLNYGYTF. CDR3 DNA sequence: TGTGCCAGCAGCCGAACTCTTAACTATGGCTACACCTTC.

The gene calls are TRBV5-4 and TRBJ2-7; 10 bases agree with TRBD2. V dropped 4 bases and J dropped 7; count of bases not matched to a gene: 11. CDR1 is SGHNT, CDR2 YYREEE, per germline (reference sequence). This CDR3 has 15 amino acids. As DNA, the CDR3 is TGTGCCAGCAGCGACGGACTAGCGGAAGGTACGGAGCAGTACTTC. Amino acids: CASSDGLAEGTEQYF. The full variable domain, rest sourced from reference TRBV5-4 and TRBJ2-7, is ETGVTQSPTHLIKTRGQQVTLRCSSQSGHNTVSWYQQALGQGPQFIFQYYREEENGRGNFPPRFSGLQFPNYSSELNVNALELDDSALYLCASSDGLAEGTEQYFGPGTRLTVT.

The CDR3 sequence is CAAGQGGGYGYTF. As DNA, the CDR3 is TGTGCCGCGGGACAGGGTGGAGGGTATGGCTACACCTTC. The chain is built from TRBV30 and TRBJ1-2; 9 bases are a match to TRBD1. The CDR3 spans 13 residues. With V trimmed by 8 bases and J by 5 bases, 9 bases remained unmatched. Per the germline V gene, CDR1 is GTSNPN and CDR2 is SVGIG (reference sequence).

As for this clone: Additional DNA sequences in this sample encode the identical CDR3. V gene TRBV27 combines with J gene TRBJ2-1; a weak D match, TRBD1 (6 bases). The V end lost 6 bases, the J end lost 0 bases, and 12 bases lay between the germline ends. The length of the CDR3 is 15 residues. The germline gives CDR1 MNHEY, CDR2 SMNVEV (reference sequence). For the CDR3, the DNA is TGTGCCAGCAGCTCAGGGGATAGCTCCTACAATGAGCAGTTCTTC. The encoded protein is CASSSGDSSYNEQFF.

V usage is TRBV29-1 and J usage is TRBJ1-1; no definite D call. Germline V lookup: CDR1 SQVTM, CDR2 ANQGSEA. This CDR3 comprises 11 residues. The germline V and J ends were trimmed by 5 bases and 1 base, with 5 bases remaining between them. CDR3 coding DNA: TGCAGCGTTCAAAAGAACACTGAAGCTTTCTTT. Translated, it gives CSVQKNTEAFF. Supplemented by reference TRBV29-1 and TRBJ1-1, the full variable domain reads SAVISQKPSRDICQRGTSLTIQCQVDSQVTMMFWYRQQPGQSLTLIATANQGSEATYESGFVIDKFPISRPNLTFSTLTVSNMSPEDSSIYLCSVQKNTEAFFGQGTRLTVV.

The CDR3 protein is CASSPRTGGNTDTQYF. The DNA of the CDR3 is TGCGCCAGCAGCCCGAGGACAGGGGGGAACACAGATACGCAGTATTTT. J is TRBJ2-3 and V is TRBV5-1, with 10 bases matching TRBD1. CDR3 length equals 16 residues. V was pared by 4 bases and J by 2 bases, with 7 bases of the junction left unmatched. Germline CDR1 reads SGHRS; CDR2 reads YFSETQ.

The chain employs TRBV7-2 and TRBJ2-7; 7 positions agree with TRBD2. The CDR3 sequence is 17 residues long. Per the germline V gene, CDR1 is SGHTA and CDR2 is FQGNSA. The J segment lost 2 bases and the V segment lost 2 bases, leaving 12 bases of the junction unmatched. DNA of the CDR3: TGTGCCAGCAGCTTAAGTAGGTGGGGGAGGGAGACCTACGAGCAGTACTTC. Its protein is CASSLSRWGRETYEQYF. The variable domain in full, completed from reference TRBV7-2 and TRBJ2-7, reads GAGVSQSPSNKVTEKGKDVELRCDPISGHTALYWYRQSLGQGLEFLIYFQGNSAPDKSGLPSDRFSAERTGGSVSTLTIQRTQQEDSAVYLCASSLSRWGRETYEQYFGPGTRLTVT.

The genes are TRBV27 and TRBJ2-7, with 7 bases aligning to TRBD2. Germline loops: CDR1 MNHEY, CDR2 SMNVEV (reference sequence). The CDR3 spans 15 residues. The ends lost 4 bases at V and 5 bases at J; junction bases unmatched: 11. This CDR3 reads CASSSHRDYPDEQYF. As DNA, the CDR3 is TGTGCCAGCAGTTCGCACCGGGACTACCCGGACGAGCAGTACTTC.

This clone was detected a few times. The V gene is TRBV27, the J gene TRBJ1-2; maybe TRBD1 (6 bases). The length of the CDR3 is 14 residues. V was clipped by 3 bases and J by 4 bases, with 12 bases between them. Germline lookup yields CDR1 MNHEY and CDR2 SMNVEV (reference sequence). CDR3 nucleotide sequence: TGTGCCAGCAGTTTGGGAATGGACAGCTATGGCTACACCTTC. Protein: CASSLGMDSYGYTF.

This chain connects TRBV27 to TRBJ1-4, with D perhaps TRBD1 (5 bases). The CDR3 contains 15 residues. V lost 3 bases, J lost 5 bases, and 13 bases lay in between. Germline CDR1 is MNHEY and CDR2 is SMNVEV (reference sequence). CDR3 residues: CASSFRAGLNEKLFF. The CDR3 DNA is TGTGCCAGCAGTTTTCGGGCAGGGTTAAATGAAAAACTGTTTTTT.

This chain links TRBV2 with TRBJ1-1, with unresolved D. V was pared by 10 bases and J by 4 bases, with 7 bases between. The CDR3 spans 10 residues. Germline V gene sequence: CDR1 SNHLY, CDR2 FYNNEI. The CDR3 DNA is TGTGCCACCGTGAGCACTGAAGCTTTCTTT. This gives the protein CATVSTEAFF.

The V and J genes are TRBV28 and TRBJ2-1; D call uncertain. The CDR3 sequence is 13 residues long. From germline, CDR1 is MDHEN and CDR2 SYDVKM. V was clipped by 3 bases and J by 9 bases, with 12 bases between them. For the CDR3, the DNA is TGTGCCAGCAGTTTTCAATCCGGAGCTGAGCAGTTCTTC. Its translation: CASSFQSGAEQFF.

This chain joins TRBV5-4 and TRBJ1-1; TRBD1 matches at 9 bases. This CDR3 has 14 amino acids. The V and J ends lost 4 bases and 5 bases, in that order; junction bases with no gene match: 6. The germline gives CDR1 SGHNT, CDR2 YYREEE (reference sequence). CDR3 in amino acids: CASSAGQGGTEAFF. Here the CDR3 DNA reads TGTGCCAGCAGCGCGGGACAGGGAGGAACTGAAGCTTTCTTT.

This chain joins TRBV27 and TRBJ2-3; TRBD2 matches 15 bases. The CDR3 contains 15 residues. The V segment lost 6 bases and the J segment 5 bases; nucleotides outside the gene matches: 3. From germline, CDR1 is MNHEY and CDR2 SMNVEV (reference sequence). The CDR3 sequence: CASRGLAGGVDTQYF. The DNA of the CDR3 is TGTGCCAGCAGAGGACTAGCGGGAGGGGTAGATACGCAGTATTTT.

The chain has TRBV6-1 and TRBJ2-3, with 8 bases fitting TRBD2. The germline gives CDR1 MNHNS, CDR2 SASEGT. This CDR3 comprises 15 residues. Trimming took 6 bases from V and 1 from J; bases not matched to a gene: 6. The CDR3 sequence is CASSQRERGTDTQYF. CDR3 sequence (DNA): TGTGCCAGCAGCCAGCGGGAGCGCGGCACAGATACGCAGTATTTT.